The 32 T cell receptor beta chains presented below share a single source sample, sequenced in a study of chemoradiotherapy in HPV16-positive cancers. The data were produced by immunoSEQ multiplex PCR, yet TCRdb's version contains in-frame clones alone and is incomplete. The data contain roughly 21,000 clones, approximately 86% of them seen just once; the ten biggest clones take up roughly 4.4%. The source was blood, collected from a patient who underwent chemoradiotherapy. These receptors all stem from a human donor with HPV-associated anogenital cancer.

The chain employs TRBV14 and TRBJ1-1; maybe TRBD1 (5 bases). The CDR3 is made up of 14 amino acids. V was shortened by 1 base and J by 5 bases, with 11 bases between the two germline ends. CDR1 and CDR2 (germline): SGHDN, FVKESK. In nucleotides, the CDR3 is TGTGCCAGCAGCCAAGCCCGGGGGGAGACTGAAGCTTTCTTT. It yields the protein CASSQARGETEAFF. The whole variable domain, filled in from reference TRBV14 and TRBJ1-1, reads EAGVTQFPSHSVIEKGQTVTLRCDPISGHDNLYWYRRVMGKEIKFLLHFVKESKQDESGMPNNRFLAERTGGTYSTLKVQPAELEDSGVYFCASSQARGETEAFFGQGTRLTVV.

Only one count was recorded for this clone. The DNA for the CDR3 is TGTGCCGGCGCCGGGACACAGGATCAGCCCCAGCATTTT. It yields the protein CAGAGTQDQPQHF. The V and J genes are TRBV30 and TRBJ1-5, with a possible D match to TRBD1 (6 bases). V dropped 8 bases and J dropped 5 bases, with 16 bases sitting between them. The CDR3 runs to 13 residues. CDR1 and CDR2 from the germline V gene are GTSNPN and SVGIG (reference sequence).

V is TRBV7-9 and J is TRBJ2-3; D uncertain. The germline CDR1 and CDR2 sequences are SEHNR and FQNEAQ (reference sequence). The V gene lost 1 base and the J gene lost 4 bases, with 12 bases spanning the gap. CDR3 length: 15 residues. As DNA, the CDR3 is TGTGCCAGCAGCTTAGGGTCCGCTCCAGCAGATACGCAGTATTTT. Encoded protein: CASSLGSAPADTQYF.

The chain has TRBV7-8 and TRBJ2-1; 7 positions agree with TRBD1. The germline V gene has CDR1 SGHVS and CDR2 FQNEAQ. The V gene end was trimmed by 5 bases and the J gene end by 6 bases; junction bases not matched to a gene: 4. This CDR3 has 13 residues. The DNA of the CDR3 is TGTGCCAGCAGCACAGACAGGGCCAATGAGCAGTTCTTC. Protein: CASSTDRANEQFF.

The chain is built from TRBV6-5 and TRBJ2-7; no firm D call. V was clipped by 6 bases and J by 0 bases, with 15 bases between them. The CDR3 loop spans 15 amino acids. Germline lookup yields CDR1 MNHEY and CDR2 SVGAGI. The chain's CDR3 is CASRAPGPSSYEQYF. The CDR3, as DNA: TGTGCCAGCAGGGCTCCCGGGCCAAGCTCCTACGAGCAGTACTTC.

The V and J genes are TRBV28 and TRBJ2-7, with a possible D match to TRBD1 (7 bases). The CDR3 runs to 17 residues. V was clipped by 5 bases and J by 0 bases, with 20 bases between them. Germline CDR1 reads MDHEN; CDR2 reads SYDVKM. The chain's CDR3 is CASSQVRGRDSSYEQYF. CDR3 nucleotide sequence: TGTGCCAGCAGTCAAGTTAGGGGGCGGGATAGCTCCTACGAGCAGTACTTC.

The chain's CDR3 is CASSEPSGRAGYEQYF. CDR3 bases: TGTGCCAGCAGTGAACCTAGCGGGAGGGCCGGGTACGAGCAGTACTTC. The rearrangement links TRBV6-1 to TRBJ2-7; 12 nucleotides agree with TRBD2. CDR1 and CDR2 from the germline V gene are MNHNS and SASEGT. The length of the CDR3 is 16 residues. V was pared by 2 bases and J by 4 bases, with 6 bases of the junction left unmatched.

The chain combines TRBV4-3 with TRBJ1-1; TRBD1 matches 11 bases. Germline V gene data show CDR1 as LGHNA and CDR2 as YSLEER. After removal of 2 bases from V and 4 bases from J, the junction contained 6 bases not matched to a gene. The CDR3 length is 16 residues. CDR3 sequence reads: CASSQKPGTGGTEAFF. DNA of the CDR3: TGCGCCAGCAGCCAAAAGCCCGGGACAGGGGGCACTGAAGCTTTCTTT.

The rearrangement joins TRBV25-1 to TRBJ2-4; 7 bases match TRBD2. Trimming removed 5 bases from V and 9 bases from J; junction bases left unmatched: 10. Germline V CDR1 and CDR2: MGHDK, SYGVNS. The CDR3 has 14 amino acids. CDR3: CASSRGGSGAIQYF. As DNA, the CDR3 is TGTGCCAGCAGTCGCGGGGGTAGCGGTGCCATTCAGTACTTC.

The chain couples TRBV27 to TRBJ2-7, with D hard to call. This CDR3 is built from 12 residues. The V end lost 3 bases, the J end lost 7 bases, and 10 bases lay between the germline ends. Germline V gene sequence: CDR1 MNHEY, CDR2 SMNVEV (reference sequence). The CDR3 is CASSFPLGEQYF. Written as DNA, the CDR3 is TGTGCCAGCAGTTTCCCCCTTGGGGAGCAGTACTTC.

The chain's CDR3 is CASSGRSGNHEQYF. The DNA of the CDR3 is TGTGCCAGCAGCGGGCGGTCGGGGAACCACGAGCAGTACTTC. The chain has TRBV6-5 and TRBJ2-7, with D possibly TRBD2 on 5 matching bases. The CDR3 is 14 amino acids. CDR1 and CDR2 from the germline V gene are MNHEY and SVGAGI. The germline V and J ends were trimmed by 6 bases and 5 bases, with 17 bases remaining between them.

CDR3 DNA: TGTGCCAGCAGGCGTGACAGTACTAGCAATCAGCCCCAGCATTTT. Protein product: CASRRDSTSNQPQHF. The J gene is TRBJ1-5, the V gene TRBV5-4; tentatively, D is TRBD1 (5 bases). CDR3 length: 15 amino acids. V dropped 5 bases and J dropped 0 bases, with 12 bases sitting between them. Germline V gene data show CDR1 as SGHNT and CDR2 as YYREEE (reference sequence).

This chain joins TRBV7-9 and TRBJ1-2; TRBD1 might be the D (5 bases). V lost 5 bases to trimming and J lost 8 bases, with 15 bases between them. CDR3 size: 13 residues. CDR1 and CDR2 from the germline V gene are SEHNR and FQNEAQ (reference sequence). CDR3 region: CASSTGAVGGYTF. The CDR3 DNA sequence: TGTGCCAGCAGCACCGGGGCCGTCGGCGGCTACACCTTC.

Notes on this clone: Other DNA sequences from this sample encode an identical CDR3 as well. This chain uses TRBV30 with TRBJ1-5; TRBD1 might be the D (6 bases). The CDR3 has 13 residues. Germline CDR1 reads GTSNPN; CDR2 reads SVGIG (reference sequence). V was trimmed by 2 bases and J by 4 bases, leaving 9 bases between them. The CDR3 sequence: CAWSTQGNQPQHF. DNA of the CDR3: TGTGCCTGGAGTACACAGGGAAATCAGCCCCAGCATTTT.

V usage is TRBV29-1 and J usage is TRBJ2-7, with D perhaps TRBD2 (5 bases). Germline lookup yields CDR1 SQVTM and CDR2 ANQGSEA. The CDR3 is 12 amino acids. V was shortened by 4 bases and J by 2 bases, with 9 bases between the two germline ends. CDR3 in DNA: TGCAGCGTTGTGGACGGGACCTACGAGCAGTACTTC. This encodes CSVVDGTYEQYF.

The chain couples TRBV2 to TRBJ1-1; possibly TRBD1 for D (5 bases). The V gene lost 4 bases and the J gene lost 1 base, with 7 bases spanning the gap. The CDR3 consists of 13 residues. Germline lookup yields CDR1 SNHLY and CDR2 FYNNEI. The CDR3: CASSVGENTEAFF. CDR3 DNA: TGTGCCAGCAGTGTAGGGGAGAACACTGAAGCTTTCTTT. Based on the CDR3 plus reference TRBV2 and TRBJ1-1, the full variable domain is EPEVTQTPSHQVTQMGQEVILRCVPISNHLYFYWYRQILGQKVEFLVSFYNNEISEKSEIFDDQFSVERPDGSNFTLKIRSTKLEDSAMYFCASSVGENTEAFFGQGTRLTVV.

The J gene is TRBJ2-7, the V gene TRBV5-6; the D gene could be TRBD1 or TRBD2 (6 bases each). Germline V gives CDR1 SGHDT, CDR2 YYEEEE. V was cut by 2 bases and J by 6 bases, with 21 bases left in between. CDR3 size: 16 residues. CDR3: CASSFNRGQGRGEQYF. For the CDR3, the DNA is TGTGCCAGCAGCTTTAATCGGGGGCAGGGTCGGGGCGAGCAGTACTTC.

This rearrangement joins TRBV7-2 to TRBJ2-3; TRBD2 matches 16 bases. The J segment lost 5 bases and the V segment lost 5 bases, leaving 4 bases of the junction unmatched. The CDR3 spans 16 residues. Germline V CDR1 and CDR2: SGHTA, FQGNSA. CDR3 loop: CASSVGLAGGVDTQYF. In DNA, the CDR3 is TGTGCCAGCAGCGTGGGACTAGCGGGAGGGGTAGATACGCAGTATTTT.

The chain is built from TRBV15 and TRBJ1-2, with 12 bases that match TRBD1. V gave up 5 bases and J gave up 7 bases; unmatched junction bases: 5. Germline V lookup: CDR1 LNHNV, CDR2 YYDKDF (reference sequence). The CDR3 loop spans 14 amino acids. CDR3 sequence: CATSLGTGGFGYTF. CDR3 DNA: TGTGCCACCAGCTTGGGGACAGGGGGCTTTGGCTACACCTTC.

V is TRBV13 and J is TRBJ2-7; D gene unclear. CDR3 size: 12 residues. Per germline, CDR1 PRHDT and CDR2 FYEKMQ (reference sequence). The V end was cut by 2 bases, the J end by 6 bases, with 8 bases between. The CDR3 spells CASSLFPGEQYF. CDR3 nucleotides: TGTGCCAGCAGCTTATTCCCGGGCGAGCAGTACTTC.

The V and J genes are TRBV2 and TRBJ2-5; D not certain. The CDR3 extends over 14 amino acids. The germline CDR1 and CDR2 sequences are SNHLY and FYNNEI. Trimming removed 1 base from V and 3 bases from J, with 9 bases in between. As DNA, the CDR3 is TGTGCCAGCAGTGAAGGGGGTTCCAAAGAGACCCAGTACTTC. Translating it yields CASSEGGSKETQYF.

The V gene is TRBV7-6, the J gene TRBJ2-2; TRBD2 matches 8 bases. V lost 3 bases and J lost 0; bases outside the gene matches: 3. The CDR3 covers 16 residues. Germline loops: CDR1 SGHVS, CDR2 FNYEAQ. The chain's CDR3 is CASSLSGSANTGELFF. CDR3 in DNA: TGTGCCAGCAGCTTGAGCGGGAGTGCGAACACCGGGGAGCTGTTTTTT.

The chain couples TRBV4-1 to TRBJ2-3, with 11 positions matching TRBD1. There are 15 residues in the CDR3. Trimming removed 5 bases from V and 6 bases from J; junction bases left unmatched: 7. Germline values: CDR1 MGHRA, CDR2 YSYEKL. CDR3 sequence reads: CASSEGQGAWDTQYF. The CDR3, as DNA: TGCGCCAGCAGCGAAGGACAGGGGGCATGGGATACGCAGTATTTT.

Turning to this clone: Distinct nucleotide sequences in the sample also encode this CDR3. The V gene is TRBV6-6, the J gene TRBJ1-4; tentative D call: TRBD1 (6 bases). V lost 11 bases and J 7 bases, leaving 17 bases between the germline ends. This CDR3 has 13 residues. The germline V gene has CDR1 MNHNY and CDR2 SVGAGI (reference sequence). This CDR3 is CACGGSIGEKLFF. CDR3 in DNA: TGTGCCTGCGGGGGCAGTATAGGTGAAAAACTGTTTTTT.

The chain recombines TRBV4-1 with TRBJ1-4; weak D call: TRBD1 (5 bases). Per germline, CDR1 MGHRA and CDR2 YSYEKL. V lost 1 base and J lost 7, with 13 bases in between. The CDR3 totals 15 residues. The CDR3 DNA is TGCGCCAGCAGCCAAGGGAGGGTCGGGGCTGAAAAACTGTTTTTT. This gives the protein CASSQGRVGAEKLFF.

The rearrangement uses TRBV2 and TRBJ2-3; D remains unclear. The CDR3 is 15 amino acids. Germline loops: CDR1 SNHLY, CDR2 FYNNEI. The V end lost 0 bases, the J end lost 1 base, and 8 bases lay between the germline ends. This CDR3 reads CASSEARLGTDTQYF. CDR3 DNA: TGTGCCAGCAGTGAAGCCCGGCTTGGCACAGATACGCAGTATTTT. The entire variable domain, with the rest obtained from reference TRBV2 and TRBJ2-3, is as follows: EPEVTQTPSHQVTQMGQEVILRCVPISNHLYFYWYRQILGQKVEFLVSFYNNEISEKSEIFDDQFSVERPDGSNFTLKIRSTKLEDSAMYFCASSEARLGTDTQYFGPGTRLTVL.

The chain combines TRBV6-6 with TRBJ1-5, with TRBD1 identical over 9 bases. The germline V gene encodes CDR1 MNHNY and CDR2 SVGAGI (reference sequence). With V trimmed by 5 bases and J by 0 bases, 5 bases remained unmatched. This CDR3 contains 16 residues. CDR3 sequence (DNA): TGTGCCAGCAGTGGTCCGGGACAGGGTAGCAATCAGCCCCAGCATTTT. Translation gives CASSGPGQGSNQPQHF.

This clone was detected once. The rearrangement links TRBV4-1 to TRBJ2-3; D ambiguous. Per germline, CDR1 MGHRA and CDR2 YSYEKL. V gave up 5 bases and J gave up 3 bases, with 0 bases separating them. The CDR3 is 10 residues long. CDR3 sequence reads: CASSTDTQYF. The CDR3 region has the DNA TGCGCCAGCAGCACAGATACGCAGTATTTT.

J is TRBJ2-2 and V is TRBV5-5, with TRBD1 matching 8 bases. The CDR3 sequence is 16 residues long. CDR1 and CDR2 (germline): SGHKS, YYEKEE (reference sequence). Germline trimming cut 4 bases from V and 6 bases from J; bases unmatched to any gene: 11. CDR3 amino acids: CASSRLQGVSPGELFF. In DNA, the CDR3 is TGTGCCAGCAGCCGCTTACAGGGGGTATCGCCCGGGGAGCTGTTTTTT.

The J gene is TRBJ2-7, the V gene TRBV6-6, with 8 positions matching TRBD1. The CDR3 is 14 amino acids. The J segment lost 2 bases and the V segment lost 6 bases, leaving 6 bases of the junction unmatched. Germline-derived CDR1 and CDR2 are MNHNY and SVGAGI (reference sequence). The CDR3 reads CASRDRDRPYEQYF. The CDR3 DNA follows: TGTGCCAGCAGGGACCGGGACAGGCCCTACGAGCAGTACTTC.

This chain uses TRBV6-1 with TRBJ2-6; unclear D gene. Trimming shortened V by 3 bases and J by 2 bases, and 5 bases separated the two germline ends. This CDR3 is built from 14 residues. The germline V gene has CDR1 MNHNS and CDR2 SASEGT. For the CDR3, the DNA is TGTGCCAGCAGTGACCCCCCTGGGGCCAACGTCCTGACTTTC. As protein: CASSDPPGANVLTF.

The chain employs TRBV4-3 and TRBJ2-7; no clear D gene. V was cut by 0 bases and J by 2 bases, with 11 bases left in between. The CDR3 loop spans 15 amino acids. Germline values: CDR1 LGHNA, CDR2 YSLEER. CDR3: CASSQDPDTAYEQYF. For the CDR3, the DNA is TGCGCCAGCAGCCAAGATCCCGACACTGCCTACGAGCAGTACTTC.